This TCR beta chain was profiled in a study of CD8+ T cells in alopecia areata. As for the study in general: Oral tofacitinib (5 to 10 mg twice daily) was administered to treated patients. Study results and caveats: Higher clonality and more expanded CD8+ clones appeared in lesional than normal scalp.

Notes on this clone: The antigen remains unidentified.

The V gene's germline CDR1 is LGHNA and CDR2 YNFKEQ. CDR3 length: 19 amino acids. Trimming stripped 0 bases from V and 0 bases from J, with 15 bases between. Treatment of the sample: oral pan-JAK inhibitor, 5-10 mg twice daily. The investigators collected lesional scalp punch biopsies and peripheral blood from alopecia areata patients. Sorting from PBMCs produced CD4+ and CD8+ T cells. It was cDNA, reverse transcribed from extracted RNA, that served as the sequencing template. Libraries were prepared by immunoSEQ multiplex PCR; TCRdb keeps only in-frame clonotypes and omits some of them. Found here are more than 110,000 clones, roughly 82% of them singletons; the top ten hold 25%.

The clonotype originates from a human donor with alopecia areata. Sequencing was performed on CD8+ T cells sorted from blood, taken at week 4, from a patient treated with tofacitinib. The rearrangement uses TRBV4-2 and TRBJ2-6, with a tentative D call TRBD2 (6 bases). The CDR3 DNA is TGTGCCAGCAGCCAAGATCTTGGGGGGATCAACTCTGGGGCCAACGTCCTGACTTTC. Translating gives CASSQDLGGINSGANVLTF.